One and the same sample provided the 6 T cell receptor beta chains below, sequenced in a study of cytomegalovirus exposure and HLA in healthy donors. The primer mix had 60 Vbeta and 13 Jbeta primers. Clones were read by immunoSEQ multiplex PCR, and TCRdb kept only the in-frame ones, dropping some. The data show approximately 160,000 clones, 70% to 85% seen once. What was sequenced was PBMCs. These receptors all come from a young woman in good health and CMV-seronegative.

In nucleotides, the CDR3 is TGCGCCAGCAGCCCCCAACGATTTGGACTGACTGGGGGCGACGAGCAGTACTTC. The encoded protein is CASSPQRFGLTGGDEQYF. This chain connects TRBV5-1 to TRBJ2-7; maybe TRBD1 (6 bases). Trimming stripped 4 bases from V and 5 bases from J, with 28 bases between. The germline gives CDR1 SGHRS, CDR2 YFSETQ. This CDR3 is built from 18 residues.

The chain is built from TRBV11-2 and TRBJ1-5; D might be TRBD1 (6 bases). CDR1 is SGHAT, CDR2 FQNNGV, per germline. Trimming took 5 bases from V and 0 from J, leaving 11 bases between them. The CDR3 covers 15 residues. The CDR3 nucleotides are TGTGCCAGCAGCCCCACAGGGAATAGCAATCAGCCCCAGCATTTT. Its translation: CASSPTGNSNQPQHF.

The chain combines TRBV18 with TRBJ2-6, with 8 nucleotides matching TRBD2. Germline V gene sequence: CDR1 KGHSH, CDR2 LQKENI. The trim removed 4 bases at V and 6 bases at J, leaving 2 bases unmatched. CDR3 length equals 14 residues. The CDR3 DNA follows: TGTGCCAGCTCACTGCGGGGGGAGGCCAACGTCCTGACTTTC. It is translated as CASSLRGEANVLTF.

The chain is built from TRBV7-3 and TRBJ1-2, with 9 bases aligning to TRBD1. Germline V CDR1 and CDR2: SGHTA, FQGTGA. The CDR3 sequence is 13 residues long. The V and J ends lost 5 bases and 5 bases, in that order; junction bases with no gene match: 3. DNA for the CDR3: TGTGCCAGCAGCGCGGGACAGGGATATGGCTACACCTTC. It translates to CASSAGQGYGYTF.

The CDR3 DNA reads as TGCGCCAGCAGCCGGGGCGTACCGCTTTATGGCTACACCTTC. Protein: CASSRGVPLYGYTF. This chain links TRBV4-1 with TRBJ1-2, with D possibly TRBD1 on 5 matching bases. From germline, CDR1 is MGHRA and CDR2 YSYEKL. With 4 bases removed from V and 5 bases from J, the gap between germline ends came to 14 bases. This CDR3 is 14 amino acids long.

The CDR3 DNA reads as TGTGCCAGCAGCTTAAGTCTATACAATGAGCAGTTCTTC. It yields the protein CASSLSLYNEQFF. The chain joins TRBV13 to TRBJ2-1; D is ambiguous. In germline, CDR1 is PRHDT, CDR2 FYEKMQ (reference sequence). This CDR3 contains 13 residues. V dropped 2 bases and J dropped 4 bases, with 6 bases sitting between them.